A selection of T cell receptor beta chains follows, all from one sample in a study of blood T cell repertoires in COVID-19. The assay was immunoSEQ multiplex PCR, and TCRdb's table has in-frame clones only and misses some. The table shows under 500,000 clones, with 80% to 90% occurring only once. Sequenced input: peripheral blood. The origin of the receptors is a woman aged 25 to 39 with acute or convalescent COVID-19. CDR3s include the opening cysteine and the closing phenylalanine or tryptophan. D genes are given only for firm matches. Expanded clones get a size class; other rows say once, few or many, or leave the size out.

D: .
V: TRBV7-2
size: .
J: TRBJ2-5
length: 12
CDR3: CASSLVRETQYF

D: TRBD2
V: TRBV30
size: .
J: TRBJ2-6
length: 17
CDR3: CAWSRLAGVAGANVLTF

D: .
V: TRBV3-1/TRBV3-2
size: .
J: TRBJ1-3
length: 16
CDR3: CASSRITGSSGNTIYF

D: .
V: TRBV9
size: .
J: TRBJ1-5
length: 15
CDR3: CASSVGGGLDQPQHF

D: .
V: TRBV19
size: .
J: TRBJ2-1
length: 16
CDR3: CASRRFNGGVDNEQFF

D: .
V: TRBV7-9
size: .
J: TRBJ2-5
length: 12
CDR3: CASSFGSETQYF

D: TRBD2
V: TRBV30
size: once
J: TRBJ2-5
length: 13
CDR3: CAWSQSSGGVGHF

D: TRBD2
V: TRBV6-4
size: .
J: TRBJ2-3
length: 15
CDR3: CASGGTSGSTDTQYF

D: TRBD2
V: TRBV11-1
size: .
J: TRBJ2-1
length: 16
CDR3: CASSILAGGQDNEQFF

D: .
V: TRBV9
size: .
J: TRBJ1-1
length: 14
CDR3: CASSVGQGRTEAFF

D: .
V: TRBV28
size: .
J: TRBJ1-5
length: 16
CDR3: CASSTSPGGSNQPQHF

D: TRBD1
V: TRBV11-2
size: .
J: TRBJ1-2
length: 15
CDR3: CASSPGQGSLYGYTF

D: .
V: TRBV24-1
size: .
J: TRBJ1-5
length: 14
CDR3: CATSDREIRQPQHF

D: .
V: TRBV5-1
size: .
J: TRBJ2-2
length: 14
CDR3: CASSFQGQVGELFF

D: TRBD1
V: TRBV19
size: .
J: TRBJ2-2
length: 13
CDR3: CATQDRGTGELFF

D: .
V: TRBV6-5
size: .
J: TRBJ1-5
length: 13
CDR3: CASGGRPLDPQHF

D: .
V: TRBV7-2
size: .
J: TRBJ2-1
length: 16
CDR3: CASSPGRVAAYNEQFF

D: TRBD1
V: TRBV7-8
size: many
J: TRBJ1-2
length: 14
CDR3: CASRTPQGTYGYTF

D: .
V: TRBV19
size: .
J: TRBJ2-7
length: 15
CDR3: CASSGPGHTKYEQYF

D: TRBD2
V: TRBV27
size: .
J: TRBJ2-1
length: 19
CDR3: CASSSSYSGLAGAYNEQFF

D: TRBD1
V: TRBV2
size: once
J: TRBJ2-7
length: 14
CDR3: CASRSMDRGGEQYF

D: .
V: TRBV6-5
size: .
J: TRBJ1-1
length: 13
CDR3: CASREEFNTEAFF